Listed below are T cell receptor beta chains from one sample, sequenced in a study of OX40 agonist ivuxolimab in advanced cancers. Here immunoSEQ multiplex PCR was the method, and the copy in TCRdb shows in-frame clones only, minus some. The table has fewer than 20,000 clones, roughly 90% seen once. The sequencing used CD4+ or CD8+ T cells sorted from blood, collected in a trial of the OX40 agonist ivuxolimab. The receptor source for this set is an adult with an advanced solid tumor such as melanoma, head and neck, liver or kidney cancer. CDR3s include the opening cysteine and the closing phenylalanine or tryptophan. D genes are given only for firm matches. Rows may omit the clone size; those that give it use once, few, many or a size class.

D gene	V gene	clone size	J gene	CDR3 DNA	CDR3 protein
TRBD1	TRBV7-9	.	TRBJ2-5	TGTGCCAGCAGCTTTTCTGGGGCAGGGGGCATCAGAGAGACCCAGTACTTC	CASSFSGAGGIRETQYF
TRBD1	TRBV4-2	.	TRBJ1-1	TGTGCCAGCAGCTGGACAGGGGCCCACACTGAAGCTTTCTTT	CASSWTGAHTEAFF
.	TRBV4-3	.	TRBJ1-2	TGCGCCAGCAGCCAAGATGGCAGTAACTTATGGGGCTACACCTTC	CASSQDGSNLWGYTF
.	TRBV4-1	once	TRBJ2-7	TGCGCCAGCAGCCAAGCCTCAGTGAGCGGGCGAAACTCCTACGAGCAGTACTTC	CASSQASVSGRNSYEQYF
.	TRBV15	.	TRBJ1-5	TGTGCCACCAGCATAGGGGTCCAGCCCCAGCATTTT	CATSIGVQPQHF
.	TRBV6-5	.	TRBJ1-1	TGTGCCAGCAGTTACTCGTCAGGTGACACTGAAGCTTTCTTT	CASSYSSGDTEAFF
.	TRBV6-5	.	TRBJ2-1	TGTGCCAGCACCCAGAAACCCTACAATGAGCAGTTCTTC	CASTQKPYNEQFF
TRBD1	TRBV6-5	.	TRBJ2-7	TGTGCCAGCAGTTACTCGAGTTCTACAGGGGGTTCCGAGCAGTACTTC	CASSYSSSTGGSEQYF
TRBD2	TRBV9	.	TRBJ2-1	TGTGCCAGCAGCGTAAGCGGGACGGCATCCCGCCATGAGCAGTTCTTC	CASSVSGTASRHEQFF
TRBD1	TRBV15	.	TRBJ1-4	TGTGCCACCAGCAGAGGGACAGGGCTTGAAAAACTGTTTTTT	CATSRGTGLEKLFF
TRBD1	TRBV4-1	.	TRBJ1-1	TGCGCCAGCAGCCAAACCCGGACAGGGTACGACTTGGACACTGAAGCTTTCTTT	CASSQTRTGYDLDTEAFF
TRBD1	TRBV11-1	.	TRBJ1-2	TGTGCCAGCAGCCCCGGGACAGGGGTCTATGGCTACACCTTC	CASSPGTGVYGYTF
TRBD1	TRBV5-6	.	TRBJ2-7	TGTGCCAGCAGGCTGGACAGGGAAAACTCCTACGAGCAGTACTTC	CASRLDRENSYEQYF
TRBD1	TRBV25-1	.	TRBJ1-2	TGTGCCAGCAGTGAATATGGGACAGGGTTATATGGCTACACCTTC	CASSEYGTGLYGYTF
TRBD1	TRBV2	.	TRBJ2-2	TGTGCCAGCAGGGGGGACAGCCCCGGGGAGCTGTTTTTT	CASRGDSPGELFF
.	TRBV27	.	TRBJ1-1	TGTGCCAGCGGATCAGCGGGGGGGTGGACTGAAGCTTTCTTT	CASGSAGGWTEAFF
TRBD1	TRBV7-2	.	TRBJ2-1	TGTGCCAGCAGTAACAGGGGTTCCTACAATGAGCAGTTCTTC	CASSNRGSYNEQFF
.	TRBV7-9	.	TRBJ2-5	TGTGCCAGCAGCCCCGGGGCGGCCTGGGAGACCCAGTACTTC	CASSPGAAWETQYF
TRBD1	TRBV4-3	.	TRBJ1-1	TGCGCCAGCAGCCAAGATGGCCCAGGGGGTACTGAAGCTTTCTTT	CASSQDGPGGTEAFF
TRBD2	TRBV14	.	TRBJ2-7	TGTGCCAGCAGCCAAGAAATTCTAGGACTAGTAGGTTACGAGCAGTACTTC	CASSQEILGLVGYEQYF
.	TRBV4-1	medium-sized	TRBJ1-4	TGCGCCAGCAGCCCAGGGAGCCTTGACGAAAAACTGTTTTTT	CASSPGSLDEKLFF
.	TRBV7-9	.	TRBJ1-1	TGTGCCAGCAGCCCCCGAAGTTATACTGAAGCTTTCTTT	CASSPRSYTEAFF
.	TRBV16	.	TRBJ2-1	TGTGCCAGCAGCGTTACCTCCTACAATGAGCAGTTCTTC	CASSVTSYNEQFF
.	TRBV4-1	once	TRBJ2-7	TGCGCCAGCAGCCAGATTAGCGGTTCTTCCTACGAGCAGTACTTC	CASSQISGSSYEQYF
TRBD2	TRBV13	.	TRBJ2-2	TGTGCCAGCAGCTCGGCGGGAGTGACCACCGGGGAGCTGTTTTTT	CASSSAGVTTGELFF
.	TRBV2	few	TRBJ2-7	TGTGCCAGCAGTGAAGCCGGAAGCAGCTCCTACGAGCAGTACTTC	CASSEAGSSSYEQYF
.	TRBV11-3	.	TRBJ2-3	TGTGCCAGCAGCCCCATTAGGGGTGGGGGGCTCTTCACAGATACGCAGTATTTT	CASSPIRGGGLFTDTQYF
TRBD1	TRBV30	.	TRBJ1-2	TGTGCCTGGAATATACAGGGGAATAACTATGGCTACACCTTC	CAWNIQGNNYGYTF
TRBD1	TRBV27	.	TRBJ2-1	TGTGCCAGCATACCACACCAGGGGAAAGGGGGCCTAGCCAACATGGAGCAGTTCTTC	CASIPHQGKGGLANMEQFF
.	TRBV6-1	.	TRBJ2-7	TGTGCCAGCAGTGATGGGGGCTTCTACGAGCAGTACTTC	CASSDGGFYEQYF
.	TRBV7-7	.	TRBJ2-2	TGTGCCAGCAGCACGGACAGTGAGATCGCCGGGGAGCTGTTTTTT	CASSTDSEIAGELFF
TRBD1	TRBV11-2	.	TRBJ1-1	TGTGCCAGCAGCTTAGGGACAGGACCTTACGGAGCTTTCTTT	CASSLGTGPYGAFF
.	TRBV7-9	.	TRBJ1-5	TGTGCCAGCAGCTTACAGGGAAATCAGCCCCAGCATTTT	CASSLQGNQPQHF
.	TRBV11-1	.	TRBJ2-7	TGTGCCAGCAGCTTAGCGGGCATTTCCTACGAGCAGTACTTC	CASSLAGISYEQYF
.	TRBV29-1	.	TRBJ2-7	TGCAGCGTTGGGGTCAAAGGCTACGAGCAGTACTTC	CSVGVKGYEQYF
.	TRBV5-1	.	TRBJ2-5	TGCGCCAGCAGCTTGTTGGGGGAAGAGACCCAGTACTTC	CASSLLGEETQYF
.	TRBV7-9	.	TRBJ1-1	TGTGCCAGCAGCTTGGGTACTGAAGCTTTCTTT	CASSLGTEAFF
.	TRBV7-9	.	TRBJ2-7	TGTGCCAGCAGCTTAGAGAGGTACGGAGCCTACGAGCAGTACTTC	CASSLERYGAYEQYF
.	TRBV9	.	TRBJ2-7	TGTGCCAGCAGCGTAGTAGGCTTGGAGCAGTACTTC	CASSVVGLEQYF
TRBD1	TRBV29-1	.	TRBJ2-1	TGCAGCGTTGAAGATTGGGGACAGGGGGTCGATGAGCAGTTCTTC	CSVEDWGQGVDEQFF
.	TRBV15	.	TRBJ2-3	TGTGCCACCAGCAGAGATGGGGCGGCCACAGATACGCAGTATTTT	CATSRDGAATDTQYF
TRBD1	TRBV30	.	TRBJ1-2	TGTGCCTCGAAGCCCACGACAGGGCGCTACACCTTC	CASKPTTGRYTF
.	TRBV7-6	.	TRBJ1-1	TGTGCCAGCAGCTTATCCGGGGGGCCGACTGAAGCTTTCTTT	CASSLSGGPTEAFF
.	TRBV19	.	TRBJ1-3	TGTGCCAGTAGTATAGTCGGCTCCTCTGGAAACACCATATATTTT	CASSIVGSSGNTIYF
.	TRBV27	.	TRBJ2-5	TGTGCCAGCAGTTCCTTACGGGAGATGAGAGAGACCCAGTACTTC	CASSSLREMRETQYF
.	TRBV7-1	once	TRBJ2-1	TGCGCCAGCAGCCAAGATTTTCATAATGAGCAGTTCTTC	CASSQDFHNEQFF
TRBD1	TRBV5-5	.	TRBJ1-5	TGTGCCAGCAGCTTGGTGGATAGGGGGCTCGGACAGCCCCAGCATTTT	CASSLVDRGLGQPQHF
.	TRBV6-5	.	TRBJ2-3	TGTGCCAGCAGCCCCACTAGTAGCACAGATACGCAGTATTTT	CASSPTSSTDTQYF
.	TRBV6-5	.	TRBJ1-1	TGTGCCAGCAGTTATGCGAGGGACACTGAAGCTTTCTTT	CASSYARDTEAFF
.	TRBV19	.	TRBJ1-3	TGTGCCAGTAGTTCACAAGTCTCTGGAAACACCATATATTTT	CASSSQVSGNTIYF
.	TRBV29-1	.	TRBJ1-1	TGCAGCGTTGAAGTACCCCCTTCCGTGAACCTTTTCGAACGGAAAGCTTTCTTT	CSVEVPPSVNLFERKAFF
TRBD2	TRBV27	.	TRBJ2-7	TGTGCCAGCAGTCCTGGGACTAGCGGGACTTACGAGCAGTACTTC	CASSPGTSGTYEQYF
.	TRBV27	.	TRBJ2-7	TGTGCCAGCAGTCCCATCGTATCCTCCTACGAGCAGTACTTC	CASSPIVSSYEQYF
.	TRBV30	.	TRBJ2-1	TGTGCCTGGAGCGAGAATGAGCAGTTCTTC	CAWSENEQFF
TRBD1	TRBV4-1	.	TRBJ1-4	TGCGCCAGCAGCCATGACTTTGACAGGGGGCGGTTCACTAATGAAAAACTGTTTTTT	CASSHDFDRGRFTNEKLFF
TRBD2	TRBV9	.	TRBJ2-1	TGTGCCAGCAGCGAGGGACTAGCGGAGTACAATGAGCAGTTCTTC	CASSEGLAEYNEQFF
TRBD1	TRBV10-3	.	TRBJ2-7	TGTGCCATCAGTGAGCCCGGACAGGGCTACGAGCAGTACTTC	CAISEPGQGYEQYF
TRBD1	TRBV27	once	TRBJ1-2	TGTGCCAGCAGTTTTGGGGCAGGGGGCTTTGGCTACACCTTC	CASSFGAGGFGYTF
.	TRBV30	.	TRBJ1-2	TGTGCCGGACTACCCTCTAAGACCCTCGGTCGGGGCTACACCTTC	CAGLPSKTLGRGYTF